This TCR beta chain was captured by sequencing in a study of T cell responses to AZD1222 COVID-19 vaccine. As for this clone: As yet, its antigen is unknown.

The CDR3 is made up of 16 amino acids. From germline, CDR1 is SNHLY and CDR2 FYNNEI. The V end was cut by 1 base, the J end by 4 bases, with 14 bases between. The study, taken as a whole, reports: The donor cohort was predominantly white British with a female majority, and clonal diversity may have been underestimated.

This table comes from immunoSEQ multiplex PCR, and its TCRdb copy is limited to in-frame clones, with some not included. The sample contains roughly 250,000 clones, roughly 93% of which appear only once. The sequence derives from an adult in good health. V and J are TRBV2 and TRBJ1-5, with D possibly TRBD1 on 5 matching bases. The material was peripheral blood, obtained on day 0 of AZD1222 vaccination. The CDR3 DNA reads TGTGCCAGCAGTGAAGGAGGGGCAAGAAGGAATCAGCCCCAGCATTTT. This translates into CASSEGGARRNQPQHF.